The 5 T cell receptor beta chains below come from one sample, sequenced in a study of cytotoxic CD8 clonotypes in ibrutinib-treated CLL. Sequencing was performed with immunoSEQ multiplex PCR; in TCRdb, only in-frame clones are kept and a portion is missing. In the table there are about 56,000 clones, over 55% of which are singletons. This material consisted of PBMCs, taken after 24 months of ibrutinib treatment. The receptors shown here come from a human donor with chronic lymphocytic leukemia.

V gene TRBV18 combines with J gene TRBJ2-3, with 10 nucleotides matching TRBD1. The CDR3 spans 15 residues. The trim removed 3 bases at V and 1 base at J, leaving 1 base unmatched. The germline CDR1 and CDR2 sequences are KGHSH and LQKENI. The CDR3 region has the DNA TGTGCCAGCTCACCCGGGACAGGGGGCACAGATACGCAGTATTTT. Translated: CASSPGTGGTDTQYF.

The chain couples TRBV6-1 to TRBJ1-6, with D perhaps matching TRBD1 (6 bases). This CDR3 has 14 residues. CDR1 MNHNS and CDR2 SASEGT come from the germline V gene. Trimming removed 6 bases from V and 9 bases from J, with 15 bases in between. The CDR3 nucleotides are TGTGCCAGCAGACCTGACAGGAGCGGTTCACCCCTCCACTTT. This codes for CASRPDRSGSPLHF.

Only a few counts were recorded for this clone. This CDR3 is CSVRGTGSEAFF. The CDR3 nucleotides read TGCAGCGTGAGGGGAACAGGATCTGAAGCTTTCTTT. This chain joins TRBV29-1 and TRBJ1-1; D perhaps matches TRBD1 (5 bases). CDR1 SQVTM and CDR2 ANQGSEA come from the germline V gene. The CDR3 has 12 residues. V was trimmed by 6 bases and J by 6 bases, leaving 14 bases between them.

The rearrangement uses TRBV18 and TRBJ2-5; D tentatively fits TRBD1 or TRBD2 (6 bases each). Trimming took 4 bases from V and 4 from J, leaving 10 bases between them. The CDR3 runs 13 residues. CDR1 and CDR2 from the germline V gene are KGHSH and LQKENI. CDR3 sequence reads: CASSRSGAETQYF. The DNA of the CDR3 is TGTGCCAGCTCACGATCGGGGGCAGAGACCCAGTACTTC.

The sample holds one count of this clone. V and J are TRBV11-2 and TRBJ1-1; 9 bases agree with TRBD1. Per the germline V gene, CDR1 is SGHAT and CDR2 is FQNNGV. V trimming: 5 bases; J trimming: 6 bases; junction bases outside the gene matches: 10. The CDR3 length is 15 residues. The CDR3 nucleotides read TGTGCCAGCAGCCCCAACAGGGGGCGCGGGCCTGAAGCTTTCTTT. Its protein is CASSPNRGRGPEAFF. The whole variable domain, filled in from reference TRBV11-2 and TRBJ1-1, reads EAGVAQSPRYKIIEKRQSVAFWCNPISGHATLYWYQQILGQGPKLLIQFQNNGVVDDSQLPKDRFSAERLKGVDSTLKIQPAKLEDSAVYLCASSPNRGRGPEAFFGQGTRLTVV.